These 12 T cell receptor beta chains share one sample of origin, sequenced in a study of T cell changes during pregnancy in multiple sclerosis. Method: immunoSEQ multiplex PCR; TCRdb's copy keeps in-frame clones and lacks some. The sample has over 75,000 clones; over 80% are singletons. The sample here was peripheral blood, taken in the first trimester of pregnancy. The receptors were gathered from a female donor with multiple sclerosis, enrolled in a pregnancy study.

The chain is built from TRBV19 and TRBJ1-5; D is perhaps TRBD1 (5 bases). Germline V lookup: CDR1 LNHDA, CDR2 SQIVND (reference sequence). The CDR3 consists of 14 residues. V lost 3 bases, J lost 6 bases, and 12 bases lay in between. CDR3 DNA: TGTGCCAGTAGTATTGGGGCAGGGCCTCAGCCCCAGCATTTT. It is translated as CASSIGAGPQPQHF.

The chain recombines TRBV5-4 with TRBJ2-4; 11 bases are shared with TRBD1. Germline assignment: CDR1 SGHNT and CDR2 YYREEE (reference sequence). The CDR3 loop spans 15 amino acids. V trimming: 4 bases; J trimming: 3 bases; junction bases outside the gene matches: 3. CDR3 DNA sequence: TGTGCCAGCAGCGGACAGGGGGCGAACAAAAACATTCAGTACTTC. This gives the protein CASSGQGANKNIQYF.

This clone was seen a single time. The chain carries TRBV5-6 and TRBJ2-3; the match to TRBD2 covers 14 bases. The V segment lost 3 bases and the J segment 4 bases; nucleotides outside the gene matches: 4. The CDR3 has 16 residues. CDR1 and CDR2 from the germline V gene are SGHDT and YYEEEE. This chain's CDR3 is CASSWGLAGVSDTQYF. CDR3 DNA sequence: TGTGCCAGCAGCTGGGGACTAGCGGGAGTGTCAGATACGCAGTATTTT.

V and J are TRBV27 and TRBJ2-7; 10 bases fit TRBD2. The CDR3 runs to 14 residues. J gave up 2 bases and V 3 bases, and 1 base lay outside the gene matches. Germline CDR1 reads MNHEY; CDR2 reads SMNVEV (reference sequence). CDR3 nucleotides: TGTGCCAGCAGTTTTACTAGCGGGACCTACGAGCAGTACTTC. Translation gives CASSFTSGTYEQYF.

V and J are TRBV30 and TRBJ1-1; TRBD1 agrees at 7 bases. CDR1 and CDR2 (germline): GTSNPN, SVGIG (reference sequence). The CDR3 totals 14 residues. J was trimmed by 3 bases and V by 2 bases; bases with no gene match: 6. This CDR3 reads CAWSQGGEYTEAFF. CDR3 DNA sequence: TGTGCCTGGAGTCAAGGGGGCGAGTACACTGAAGCTTTCTTT.

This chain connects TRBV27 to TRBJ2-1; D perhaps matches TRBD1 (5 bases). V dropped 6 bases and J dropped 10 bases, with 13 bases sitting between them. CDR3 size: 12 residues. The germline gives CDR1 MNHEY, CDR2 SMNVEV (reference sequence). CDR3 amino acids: CASRPWQGEQFF. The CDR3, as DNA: TGTGCCAGCAGACCCTGGCAGGGCGAGCAGTTCTTC.

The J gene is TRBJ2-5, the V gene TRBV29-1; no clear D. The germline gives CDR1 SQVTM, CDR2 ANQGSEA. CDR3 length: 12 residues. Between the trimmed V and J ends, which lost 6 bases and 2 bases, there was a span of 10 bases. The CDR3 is CSVNYVQETQYF. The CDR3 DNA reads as TGCAGCGTAAACTACGTTCAAGAGACCCAGTACTTC.

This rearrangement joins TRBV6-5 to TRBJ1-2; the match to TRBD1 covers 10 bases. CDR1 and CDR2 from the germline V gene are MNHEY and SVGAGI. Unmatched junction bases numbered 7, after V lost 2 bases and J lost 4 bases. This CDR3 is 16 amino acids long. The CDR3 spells CASSYTGTGAIYGYTF. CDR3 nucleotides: TGTGCCAGCAGTTACACCGGGACAGGGGCCATCTATGGCTACACCTTC.

The CDR3 protein is CASSSVKGARSPLHF. The CDR3 DNA reads as TGTGCCAGCAGTTCCGTAAAGGGGGCTCGTTCACCCCTCCACTTT. The chain joins TRBV6-5 to TRBJ1-6; TRBD1 agrees at 7 bases. With V trimmed by 4 bases and J by 9 bases, 9 bases remained unmatched. Looked up from germline, CDR1 is MNHEY and CDR2 is SVGAGI. There are 15 residues in the CDR3.

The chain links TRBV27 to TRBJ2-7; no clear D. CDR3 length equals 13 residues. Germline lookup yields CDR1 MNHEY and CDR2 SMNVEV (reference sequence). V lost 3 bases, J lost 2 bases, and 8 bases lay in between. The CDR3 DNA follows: TGTGCCAGCAGTTTTTCCCTTGCCTACGAGCAGTACTTC. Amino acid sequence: CASSFSLAYEQYF.

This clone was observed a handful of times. Here the CDR3 reads CASGLVLSGALNTEAFF. The CDR3, as DNA: TGTGCTAGTGGTTTGGTACTTAGCGGGGCGTTGAACACTGAAGCTTTCTTT. The chain couples TRBV12-5 to TRBJ1-1, with D possibly being TRBD1 (5 bases). Looked up from germline, CDR1 is LGHNT and CDR2 is FRNRAP. The CDR3 loop spans 17 amino acids. Trimming cost V 0 bases and J 0 bases, with 14 bases left between them.

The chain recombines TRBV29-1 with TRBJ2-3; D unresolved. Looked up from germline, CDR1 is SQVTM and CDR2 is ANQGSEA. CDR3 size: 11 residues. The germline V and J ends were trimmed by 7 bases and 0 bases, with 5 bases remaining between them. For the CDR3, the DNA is TGCAGCGCGCGGAGCACAGATACGCAGTATTTT. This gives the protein CSARSTDTQYF.